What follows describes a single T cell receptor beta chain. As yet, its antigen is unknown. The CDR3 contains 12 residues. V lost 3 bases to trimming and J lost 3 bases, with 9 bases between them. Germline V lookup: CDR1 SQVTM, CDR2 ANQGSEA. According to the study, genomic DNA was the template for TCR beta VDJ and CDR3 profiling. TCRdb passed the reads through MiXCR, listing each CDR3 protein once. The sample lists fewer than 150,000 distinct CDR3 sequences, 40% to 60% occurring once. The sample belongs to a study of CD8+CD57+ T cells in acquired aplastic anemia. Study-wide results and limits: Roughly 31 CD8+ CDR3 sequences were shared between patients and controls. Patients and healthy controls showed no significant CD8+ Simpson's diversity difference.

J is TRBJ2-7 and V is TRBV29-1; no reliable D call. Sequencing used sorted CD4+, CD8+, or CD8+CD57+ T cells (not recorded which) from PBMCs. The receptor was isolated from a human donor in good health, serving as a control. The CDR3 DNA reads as TGCAGCGTTGAGTGGGTAGACTACGAGCAGTACTTC. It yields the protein CSVEWVDYEQYF.